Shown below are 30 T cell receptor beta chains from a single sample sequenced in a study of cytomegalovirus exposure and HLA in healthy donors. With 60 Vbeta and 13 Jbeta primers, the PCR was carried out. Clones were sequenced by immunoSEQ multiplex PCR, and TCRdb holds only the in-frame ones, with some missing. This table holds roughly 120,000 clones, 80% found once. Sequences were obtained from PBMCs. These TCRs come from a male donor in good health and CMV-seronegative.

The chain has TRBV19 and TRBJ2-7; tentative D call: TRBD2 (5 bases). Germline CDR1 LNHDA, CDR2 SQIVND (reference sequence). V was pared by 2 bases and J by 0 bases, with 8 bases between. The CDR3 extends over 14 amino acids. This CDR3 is CASSIRTDSYEQYF. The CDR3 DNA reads TGTGCCAGTAGTATACGGACTGACTCCTACGAGCAGTACTTC.

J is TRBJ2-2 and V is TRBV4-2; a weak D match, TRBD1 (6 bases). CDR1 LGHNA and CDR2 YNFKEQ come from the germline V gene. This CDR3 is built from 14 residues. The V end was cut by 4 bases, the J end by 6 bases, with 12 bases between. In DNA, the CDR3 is TGTGCCAGCAGCCCAAGGTCAGGGGCCGGGGAGCTGTTTTTT. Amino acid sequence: CASSPRSGAGELFF.

The CDR3 DNA is TGTGCCAGCAGTCCTGGGACAGGGAGAGTGAATACGCAGTATTTT. Protein: CASSPGTGRVNTQYF. The chain links TRBV6-6 to TRBJ2-3, with 9 bases fitting TRBD1. The germline gives CDR1 MNHNY, CDR2 SVGAGI (reference sequence). The CDR3 length is 15 residues. The V and J ends lost 5 bases and 7 bases, in that order; junction bases with no gene match: 10.

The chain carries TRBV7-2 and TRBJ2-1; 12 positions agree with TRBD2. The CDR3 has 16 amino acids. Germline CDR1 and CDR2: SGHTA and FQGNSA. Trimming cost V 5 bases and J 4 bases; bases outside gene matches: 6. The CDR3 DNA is TGTGCCAGCAGCAGAGGGACTAGCGGGCTTTACAATGAGCAGTTCTTC. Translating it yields CASSRGTSGLYNEQFF.

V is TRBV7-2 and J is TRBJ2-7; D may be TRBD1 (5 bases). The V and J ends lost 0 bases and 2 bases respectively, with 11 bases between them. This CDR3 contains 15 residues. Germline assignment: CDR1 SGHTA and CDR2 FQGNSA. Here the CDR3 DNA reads TGTGCCAGCAGCTTAGCAGCGCAGGGTACCTACGAGCAGTACTTC. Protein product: CASSLAAQGTYEQYF.

The CDR3 spells CASSLSGGGYGYTF. The CDR3 coding sequence is TGTGCCAGCAGTTTATCAGGGGGCGGCTATGGCTACACCTTC. The chain uses TRBV6-5 and TRBJ1-2, with 8 bases identical to TRBD1. The CDR3 has 14 amino acids. Germline-derived CDR1 and CDR2 are MNHEY and SVGAGI. The junction had 5 bases not matched to a gene; V was cut back by 4 bases and J by 4 bases.

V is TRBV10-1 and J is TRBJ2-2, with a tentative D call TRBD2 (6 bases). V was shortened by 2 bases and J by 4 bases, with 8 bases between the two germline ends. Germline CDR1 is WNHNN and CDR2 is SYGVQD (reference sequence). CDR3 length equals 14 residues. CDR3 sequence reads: CASSETGGTGELFF. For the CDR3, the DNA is TGCGCCAGCAGTGAGACCGGGGGCACCGGGGAGCTGTTTTTT.

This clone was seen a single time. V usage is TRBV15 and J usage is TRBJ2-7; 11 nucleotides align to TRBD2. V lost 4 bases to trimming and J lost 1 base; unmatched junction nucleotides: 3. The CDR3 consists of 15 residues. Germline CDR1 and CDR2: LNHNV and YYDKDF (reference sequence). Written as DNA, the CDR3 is TGTGCCACCAGCACTTTAGCGGGAGGGTCCTACGAGCAGTACTTC. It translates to CATSTLAGGSYEQYF. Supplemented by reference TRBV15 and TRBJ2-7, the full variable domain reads DAMVIQNPRYQVTQFGKPVTLSCSQTLNHNVMYWYQQKSSQAPKLLFHYYDKDFNNEADTPDNFQSRRPNTSFCFLDIRSPGLGDTAMYLCATSTLAGGSYEQYFGPGTRLTVT.

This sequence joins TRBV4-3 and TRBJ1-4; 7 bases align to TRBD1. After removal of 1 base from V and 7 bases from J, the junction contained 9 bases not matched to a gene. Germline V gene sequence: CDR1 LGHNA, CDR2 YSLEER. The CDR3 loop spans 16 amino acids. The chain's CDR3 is CASSQALRQGGEKLFF. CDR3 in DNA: TGCGCCAGCAGCCAAGCTTTGCGACAGGGAGGTGAAAAACTGTTTTTT.

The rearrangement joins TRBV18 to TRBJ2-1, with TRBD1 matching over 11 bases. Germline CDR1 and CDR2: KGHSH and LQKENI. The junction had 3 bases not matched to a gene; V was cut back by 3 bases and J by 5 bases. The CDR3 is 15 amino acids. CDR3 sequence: CASSPGQGANNEQFF. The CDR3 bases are TGTGCCAGCTCACCTGGACAGGGGGCAAACAATGAGCAGTTCTTC.

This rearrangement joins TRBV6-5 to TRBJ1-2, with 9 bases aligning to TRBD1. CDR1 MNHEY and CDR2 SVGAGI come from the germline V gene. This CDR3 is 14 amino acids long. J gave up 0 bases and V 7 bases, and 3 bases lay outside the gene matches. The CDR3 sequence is CASKRQGANYGYTF. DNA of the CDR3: TGTGCCAGCAAAAGACAGGGGGCTAACTATGGCTACACCTTC.

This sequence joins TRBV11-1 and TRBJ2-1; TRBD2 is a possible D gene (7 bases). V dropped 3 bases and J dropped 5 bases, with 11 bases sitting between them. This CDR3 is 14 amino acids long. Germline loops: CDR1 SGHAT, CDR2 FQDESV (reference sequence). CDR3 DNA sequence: TGTGCCAGCAGCTTTGGGGGGGCAGACAATGAGCAGTTCTTC. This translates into CASSFGGADNEQFF.

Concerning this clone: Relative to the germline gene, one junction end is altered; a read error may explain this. CDR3 protein: CVSRQTGTGVVEQYF. DNA of the CDR3: TGTGTCAGCAGACAAACCGGGACAGGGGTGGTCGAGCAGTACTTC. The chain has TRBV27 and TRBJ2-7, with 10 positions matching TRBD1. The CDR3 sequence is 15 residues long. The germline V gene encodes CDR1 MNHEY and CDR2 SMNVEV (reference sequence).

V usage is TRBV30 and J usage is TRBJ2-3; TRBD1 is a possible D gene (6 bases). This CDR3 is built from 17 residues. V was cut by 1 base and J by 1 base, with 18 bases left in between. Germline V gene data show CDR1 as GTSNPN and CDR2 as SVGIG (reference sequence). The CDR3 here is CAWSEPGHPSRTDTQYF. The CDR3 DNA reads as TGTGCCTGGAGTGAACCGGGACACCCTTCACGCACAGATACGCAGTATTTT. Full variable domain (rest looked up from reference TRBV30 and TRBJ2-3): SQTIHQWPATLVQPVGSPLSLECTVEGTSNPNLYWYRQAAGRGLQLLFYSVGIGQISSEVPQNLSASRPQDRQFILSSKKLLLSDSGFYLCAWSEPGHPSRTDTQYFGPGTRLTVL.

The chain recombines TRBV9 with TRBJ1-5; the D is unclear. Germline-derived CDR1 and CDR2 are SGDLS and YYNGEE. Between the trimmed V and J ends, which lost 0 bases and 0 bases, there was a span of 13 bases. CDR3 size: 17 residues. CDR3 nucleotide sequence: TGTGCCAGCAGCGTAGGCCTCCAGGACTATAGCAATCAGCCCCAGCATTTT. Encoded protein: CASSVGLQDYSNQPQHF.

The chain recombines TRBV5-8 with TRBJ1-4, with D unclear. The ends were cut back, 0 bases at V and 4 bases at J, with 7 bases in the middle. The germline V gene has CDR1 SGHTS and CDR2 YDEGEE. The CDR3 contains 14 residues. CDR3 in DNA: TGTGCCAGCAGCTTGGCGGTAAATAATGAAAAACTGTTTTTT. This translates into CASSLAVNNEKLFF.

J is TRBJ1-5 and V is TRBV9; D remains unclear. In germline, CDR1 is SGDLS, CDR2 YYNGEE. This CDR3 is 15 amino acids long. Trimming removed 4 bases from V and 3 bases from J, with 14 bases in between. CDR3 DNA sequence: TGTGCCAGCAGCCCCCACAGTTCTCTCAATCAGCCCCAGCATTTT. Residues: CASSPHSSLNQPQHF.

CDR3 bases: TGTGCCAGCTCACCACTCGGGGTTCGCGACGAGCAGTACTTC. Translation gives CASSPLGVRDEQYF. V gene TRBV18 combines with J gene TRBJ2-7; D is perhaps TRBD2 (5 bases). The ends were cut back, 1 base at V and 5 bases at J, with 12 bases in the middle. The CDR3 loop spans 14 amino acids. Per the germline V gene, CDR1 is KGHSH and CDR2 is LQKENI. Filled out from reference TRBV18 and TRBJ2-7, the complete variable domain reads NAGVMQNPRHLVRRRGQEARLRCSPMKGHSHVYWYRQLPEEGLKFMVYLQKENIIDESGMPKERFSAEFPKEGPSILRIQQVVRGDSAAYFCASSPLGVRDEQYFGPGTRLTVT.

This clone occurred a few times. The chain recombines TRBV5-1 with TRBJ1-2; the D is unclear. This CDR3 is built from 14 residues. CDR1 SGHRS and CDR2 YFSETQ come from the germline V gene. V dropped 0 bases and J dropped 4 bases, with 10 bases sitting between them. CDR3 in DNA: TGCGCCAGCAGCTTGGATTTGGGGAGCTATGGCTACACCTTC. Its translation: CASSLDLGSYGYTF.

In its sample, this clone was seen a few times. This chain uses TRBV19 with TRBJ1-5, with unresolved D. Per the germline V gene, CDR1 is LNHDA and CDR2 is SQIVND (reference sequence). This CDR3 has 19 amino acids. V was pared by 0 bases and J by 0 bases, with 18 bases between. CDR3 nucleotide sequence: TGTGCCAGTAGTATAGATAAAGGAAGCAGGCTTACTAGCAATCAGCCCCAGCATTTT. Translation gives CASSIDKGSRLTSNQPQHF.

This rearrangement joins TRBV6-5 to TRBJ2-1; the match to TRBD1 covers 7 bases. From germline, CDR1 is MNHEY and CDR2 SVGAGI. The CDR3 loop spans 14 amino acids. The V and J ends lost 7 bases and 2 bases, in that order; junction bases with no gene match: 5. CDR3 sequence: CASKIGGPYNEQFF. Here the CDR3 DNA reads TGTGCCAGCAAGATAGGGGGCCCCTACAATGAGCAGTTCTTC.

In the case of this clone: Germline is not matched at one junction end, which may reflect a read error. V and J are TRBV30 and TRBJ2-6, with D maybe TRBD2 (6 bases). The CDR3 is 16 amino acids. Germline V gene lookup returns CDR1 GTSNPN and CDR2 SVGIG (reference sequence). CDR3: CAWTGGNIGGANGLTF. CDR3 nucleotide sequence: TGTGCCTGGACCGGGGGAAATATTGGTGGGGCCAACGGCCTGACTTTC.

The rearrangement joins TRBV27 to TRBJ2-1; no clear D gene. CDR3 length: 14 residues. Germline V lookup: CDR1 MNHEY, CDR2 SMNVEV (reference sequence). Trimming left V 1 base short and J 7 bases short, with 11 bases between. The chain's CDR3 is CASSLWSAKNEQFF. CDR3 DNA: TGTGCCAGCAGTTTATGGAGCGCGAAAAATGAGCAGTTCTTC.

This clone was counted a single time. The CDR3 nucleotides read TGTGCCAGCAGCCCCCCAGGGGTCAATTCACCCCTCCACTTT. Its translation: CASSPPGVNSPLHF. The chain has TRBV6-5 and TRBJ1-6, with D possibly TRBD1 on 6 matching bases. The CDR3 is 14 residues long. CDR1 is MNHEY and CDR2 is SVGAGI in the germline V gene. Between the trimmed V and J ends, which lost 6 bases and 7 bases, there was a span of 13 bases.

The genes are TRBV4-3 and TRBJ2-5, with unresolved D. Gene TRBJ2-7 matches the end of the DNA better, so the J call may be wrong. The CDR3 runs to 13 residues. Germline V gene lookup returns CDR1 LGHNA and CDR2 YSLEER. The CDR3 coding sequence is TGCGCCAGCAGCCAAGTAGCTGGAAACGAGCAGTACTTC. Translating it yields CASSQVAGNEQYF.

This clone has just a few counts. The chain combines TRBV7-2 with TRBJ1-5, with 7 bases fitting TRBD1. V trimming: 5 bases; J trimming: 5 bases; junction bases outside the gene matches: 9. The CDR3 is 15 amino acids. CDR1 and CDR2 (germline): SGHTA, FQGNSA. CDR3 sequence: CASSPAGQNYQPQHF. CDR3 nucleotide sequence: TGTGCCAGCAGCCCGGCGGGACAGAATTATCAGCCCCAGCATTTT.

The CDR3, as DNA: TGTGCCAGCAGCCGAGAGACAGGGGCACACACTGAAGCTTTCTTT. Residues: CASSRETGAHTEAFF. The gene calls are TRBV4-2 and TRBJ1-1; 8 nucleotides line up with TRBD1. Germline values: CDR1 LGHNA, CDR2 YNFKEQ. The CDR3 is 15 residues long. The trim removed 4 bases at V and 3 bases at J, leaving 7 bases unmatched.

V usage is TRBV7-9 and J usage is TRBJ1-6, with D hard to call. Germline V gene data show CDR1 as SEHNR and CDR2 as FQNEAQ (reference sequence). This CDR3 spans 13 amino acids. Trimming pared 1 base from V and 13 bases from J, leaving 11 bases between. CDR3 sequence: CASSLEGGGPLHF. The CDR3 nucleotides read TGTGCCAGCAGCTTAGAGGGTGGAGGGCCCCTCCACTTT.

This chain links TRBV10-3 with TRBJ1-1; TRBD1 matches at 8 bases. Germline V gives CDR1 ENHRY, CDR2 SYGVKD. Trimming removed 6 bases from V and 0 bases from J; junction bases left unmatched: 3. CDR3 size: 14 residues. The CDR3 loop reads CAISRQGMNTEAFF. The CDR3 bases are TGTGCCATCAGCAGACAGGGGATGAACACTGAAGCTTTCTTT.

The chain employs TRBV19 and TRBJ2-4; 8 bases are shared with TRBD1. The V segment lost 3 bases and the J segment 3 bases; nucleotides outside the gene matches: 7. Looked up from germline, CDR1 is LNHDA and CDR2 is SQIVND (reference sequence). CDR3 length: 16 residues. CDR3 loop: CASSMDRVRNKNIQYF. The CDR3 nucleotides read TGTGCCAGTAGTATGGACAGGGTTCGGAACAAAAACATTCAGTACTTC.